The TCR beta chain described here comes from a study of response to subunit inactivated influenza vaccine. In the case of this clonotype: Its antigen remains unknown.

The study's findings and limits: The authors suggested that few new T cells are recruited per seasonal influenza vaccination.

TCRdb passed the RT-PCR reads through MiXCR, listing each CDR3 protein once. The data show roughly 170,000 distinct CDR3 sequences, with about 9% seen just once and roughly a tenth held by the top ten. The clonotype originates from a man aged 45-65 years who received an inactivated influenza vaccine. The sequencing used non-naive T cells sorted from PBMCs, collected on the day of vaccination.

The CDR3 sequence: CASSAYVGLAGTDTQYF. The CDR3 bases are TGTGCCAGCAGCGCCTACGTGGGACTAGCGGGCACAGATACGCAGTATTTT. This chain connects TRBV9 to TRBJ2-3, with 11 nucleotides matching TRBD2. Trimming cost V 3 bases and J 1 base; bases outside gene matches: 7. The CDR3 is 17 residues long. Germline V gene lookup returns CDR1 SGDLS and CDR2 YYNGEE.